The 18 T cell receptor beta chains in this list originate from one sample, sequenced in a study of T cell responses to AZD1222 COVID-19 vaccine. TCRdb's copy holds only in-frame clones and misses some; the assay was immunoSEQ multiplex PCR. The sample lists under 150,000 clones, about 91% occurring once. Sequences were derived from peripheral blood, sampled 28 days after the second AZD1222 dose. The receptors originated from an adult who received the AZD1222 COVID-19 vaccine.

The CDR3 region is CASRPTAYSGNTIYF. The CDR3 DNA reads as TGTGCCAGCAGACCGACAGCGTACTCTGGAAACACCATATATTTT. The chain combines TRBV2 with TRBJ1-3; D possibly corresponds to TRBD1 (5 bases). Germline CDR1 SNHLY, CDR2 FYNNEI. The CDR3 runs 15 residues. V was trimmed by 6 bases and J by 0 bases, leaving 12 bases between them.

The DNA of the CDR3 is TGTGCCAGCACTAGGGACAGGAACACTGAAGCTTTCTTT. Translation: CASTRDRNTEAFF. The chain has TRBV2 and TRBJ1-1; 7 nucleotides agree with TRBD1. Unmatched junction bases numbered 3, after V lost 7 bases and J lost 1 base. The CDR3 length is 13 residues. Germline CDR1 is SNHLY and CDR2 is FYNNEI.

The chain's CDR3 is CAWSGGGGRLQETQYF. In nucleotides, the CDR3 is TGTGCCTGGAGTGGGGGCGGCGGACGACTTCAAGAGACCCAGTACTTC. The chain combines TRBV30 with TRBJ2-5; weak D call: TRBD1 (5 bases). The V gene's germline CDR1 is GTSNPN and CDR2 SVGIG (reference sequence). This CDR3 region has 16 residues. Trimming took off 1 base at V and 2 bases at J, with 17 bases between the two ends.

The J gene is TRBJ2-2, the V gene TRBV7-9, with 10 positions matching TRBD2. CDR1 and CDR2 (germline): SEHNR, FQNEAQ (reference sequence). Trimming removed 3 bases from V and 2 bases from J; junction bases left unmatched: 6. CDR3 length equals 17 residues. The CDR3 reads CASSLGRTSGNTGELFF. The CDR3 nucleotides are TGTGCCAGCAGCTTGGGAAGGACTAGCGGTAACACCGGGGAGCTGTTTTTT.

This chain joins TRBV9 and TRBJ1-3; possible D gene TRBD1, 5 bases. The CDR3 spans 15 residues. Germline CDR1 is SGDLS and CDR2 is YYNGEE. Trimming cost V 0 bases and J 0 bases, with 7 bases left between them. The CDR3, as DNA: TGTGCCAGCAGCGTAGAGGGGCACTCTGGAAACACCATATATTTT. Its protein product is CASSVEGHSGNTIYF. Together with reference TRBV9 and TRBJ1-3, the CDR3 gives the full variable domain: DSGVTQTPKHLITATGQRVTLRCSPRSGDLSVYWYQQSLDQGLQFLIQYYNGEERAKGNILERFSAQQFPDLHSELNLSSLELGDSALYFCASSVEGHSGNTIYFGEGSWLTVV.

CDR3 coding DNA: TGTGCCAGCACGGCGGCCCGGTTGGGACAGGGGATCGGATACGAGCAGTACGTC. It yields the protein CASTAARLGQGIGYEQYV. This chain uses TRBV2 with TRBJ2-7, with 10 bases fitting TRBD1. The CDR3 has 18 amino acids. V was pared by 7 bases and J by 4 bases, with 19 bases of the junction left unmatched. The germline V gene encodes CDR1 SNHLY and CDR2 FYNNEI.

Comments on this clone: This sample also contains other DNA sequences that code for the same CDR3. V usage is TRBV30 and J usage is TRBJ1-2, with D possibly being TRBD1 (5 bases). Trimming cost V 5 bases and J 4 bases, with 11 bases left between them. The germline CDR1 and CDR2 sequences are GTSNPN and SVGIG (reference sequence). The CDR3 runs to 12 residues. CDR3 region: CAWSGGSYGYTF. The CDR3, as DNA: TGTGCCTGGTCCGGGGGGTCCTATGGCTACACCTTC. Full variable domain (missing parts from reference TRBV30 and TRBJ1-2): SQTIHQWPATLVQPVGSPLSLECTVEGTSNPNLYWYRQAAGRGLQLLFYSVGIGQISSEVPQNLSASRPQDRQFILSSKKLLLSDSGFYLCAWSGGSYGYTFGSGTRLTVV.

The CDR3 loop reads CSASGPSSNQPQHF. The DNA of the CDR3 is TGCAGTGCTAGTGGGCCGAGTAGCAATCAGCCCCAGCATTTT. The chain is built from TRBV20-1 and TRBJ1-5; D gene unclear. The germline gives CDR1 DFQATT, CDR2 SNEGSKA (reference sequence). The CDR3 contains 14 residues. Trimming took 3 bases from V and 0 from J, leaving 9 bases between them.

The DNA of the CDR3 is TGTGCCAGCAGCCTACAGGAGTATCAGCCCCAGCATTTT. This sequence encodes CASSLQEYQPQHF. This rearrangement joins TRBV7-2 to TRBJ1-5, with a tentative D call TRBD1 (5 bases). This CDR3 contains 13 residues. The V end lost 5 bases, the J end lost 5 bases, and 10 bases lay between the germline ends. In germline, CDR1 is SGHTA, CDR2 FQGNSA.

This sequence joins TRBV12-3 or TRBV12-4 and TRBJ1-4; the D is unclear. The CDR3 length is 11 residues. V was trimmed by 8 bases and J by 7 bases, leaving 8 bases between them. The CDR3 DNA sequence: TGTGCCAGCCGGGTCGGTGAAAAACTGTTTTTT. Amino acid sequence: CASRVGEKLFF.

The CDR3: CASSLGRGQPQHF. The CDR3 region has the DNA TGTGCCAGCAGCTTAGGCCGTGGGCAGCCCCAGCATTTT. This chain links TRBV13 with TRBJ1-5; D unclear. The CDR3 has 13 amino acids. Germline V gives CDR1 PRHDT, CDR2 FYEKMQ (reference sequence). The V end lost 0 bases, the J end lost 7 bases, and 7 bases lay between the germline ends.

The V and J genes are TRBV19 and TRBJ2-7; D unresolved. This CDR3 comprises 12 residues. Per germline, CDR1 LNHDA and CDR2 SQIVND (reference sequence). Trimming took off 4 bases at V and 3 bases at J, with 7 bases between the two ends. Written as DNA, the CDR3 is TGTGCCAGTAGTAACCTGGTCTACGAGCAGTACTTC. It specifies CASSNLVYEQYF.

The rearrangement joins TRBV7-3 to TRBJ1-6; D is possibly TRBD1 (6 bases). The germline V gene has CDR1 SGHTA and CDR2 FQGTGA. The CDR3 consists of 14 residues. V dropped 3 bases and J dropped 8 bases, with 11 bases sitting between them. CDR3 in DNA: TGTGCCAGCAGCTTTACAGGGTTGGATTCACCCCTCCACTTT. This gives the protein CASSFTGLDSPLHF. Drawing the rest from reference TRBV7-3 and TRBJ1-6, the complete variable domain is GAGVSQTPSNKVTEKGKYVELRCDPISGHTALYWYRQSLGQGPEFLIYFQGTGAADDSGLPNDRFFAVRPEGSVSTLKIQRTERGDSAVYLCASSFTGLDSPLHFGNGTRLTVT.

The CDR3 loop is CASSLPNYGYTF. Written as DNA, the CDR3 is TGTGCCAGCAGCTTGCCCAACTATGGCTACACCTTC. V is TRBV5-6 and J is TRBJ1-2; no definite D call. This CDR3 spans 12 amino acids. The V and J ends lost 1 base and 2 bases respectively, with 3 bases between them. CDR1 and CDR2 (germline): SGHDT, YYEEEE.

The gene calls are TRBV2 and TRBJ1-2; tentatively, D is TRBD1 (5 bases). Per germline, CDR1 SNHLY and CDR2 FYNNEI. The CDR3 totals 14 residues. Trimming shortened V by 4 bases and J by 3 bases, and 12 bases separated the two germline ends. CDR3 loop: CASSVTDWDYGYTF. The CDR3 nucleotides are TGTGCCAGCAGTGTGACAGATTGGGACTATGGCTACACCTTC. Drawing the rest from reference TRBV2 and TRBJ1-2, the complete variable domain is EPEVTQTPSHQVTQMGQEVILRCVPISNHLYFYWYRQILGQKVEFLVSFYNNEISEKSEIFDDQFSVERPDGSNFTLKIRSTKLEDSAMYFCASSVTDWDYGYTFGSGTRLTVV.

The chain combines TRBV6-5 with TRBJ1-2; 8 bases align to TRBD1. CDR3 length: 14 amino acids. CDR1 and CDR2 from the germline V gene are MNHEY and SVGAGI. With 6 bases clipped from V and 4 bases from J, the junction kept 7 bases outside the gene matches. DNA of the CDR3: TGTGCCAGCAGAGCCTCCGGACAGGGCTATGGCTACACCTTC. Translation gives CASRASGQGYGYTF.

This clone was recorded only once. CDR3 nucleotide sequence: TGTGCCAGCAGCTTAGATGAAAGTCAGCCCCAGCATTTT. Translation gives CASSLDESQPQHF. The chain has TRBV11-2 and TRBJ1-5; unclear D gene. From germline, CDR1 is SGHAT and CDR2 FQNNGV. The germline V and J ends were trimmed by 0 bases and 6 bases, with 6 bases remaining between them. This CDR3 contains 13 residues. Full variable domain (missing parts from reference TRBV11-2 and TRBJ1-5): EAGVAQSPRYKIIEKRQSVAFWCNPISGHATLYWYQQILGQGPKLLIQFQNNGVVDDSQLPKDRFSAERLKGVDSTLKIQPAKLEDSAVYLCASSLDESQPQHFGDGTRLSIL.

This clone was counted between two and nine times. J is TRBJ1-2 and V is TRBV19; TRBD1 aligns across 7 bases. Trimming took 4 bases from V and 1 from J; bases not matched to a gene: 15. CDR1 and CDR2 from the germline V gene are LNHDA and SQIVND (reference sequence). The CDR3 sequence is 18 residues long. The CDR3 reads CASSTGTAKRPSNYGYTF. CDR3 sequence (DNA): TGTGCCAGTAGTACAGGGACAGCAAAAAGACCCAGTAACTATGGCTACACCTTC.